This T cell receptor beta chain was retrieved from a study of spatial heterogeneity in lung cancer. TCRdb itself ran the 5' RACE reads through MiXCR, one entry per CDR3 protein. The sample lists some 83,000 distinct CDR3 sequences, approximately 21% occurring once. The CDR3 extends over 14 amino acids. V lost 6 bases, J lost 5 bases, and 14 bases lay in between. In germline, CDR1 is SQVTM, CDR2 ANQGSEA. Regarding time point: sample taken at primary tumor resection. Sequencing was performed on whole RNA extracted from tumor and nontumor lung tissue, or from frozen PBMC, and the material was left unsorted.

V is TRBV29-1 and J is TRBJ1-6; possibly TRBD1 for D (6 bases). The specimen comprised PBMCs, sampled at surgery. This receptor was taken from a male donor with early-stage non-small cell lung cancer. The CDR3 DNA follows: TGCAGCGTGTCACAGGGTGAAGATAATTCACCCCTCCACTTT. Translating it yields CSVSQGEDNSPLHF.